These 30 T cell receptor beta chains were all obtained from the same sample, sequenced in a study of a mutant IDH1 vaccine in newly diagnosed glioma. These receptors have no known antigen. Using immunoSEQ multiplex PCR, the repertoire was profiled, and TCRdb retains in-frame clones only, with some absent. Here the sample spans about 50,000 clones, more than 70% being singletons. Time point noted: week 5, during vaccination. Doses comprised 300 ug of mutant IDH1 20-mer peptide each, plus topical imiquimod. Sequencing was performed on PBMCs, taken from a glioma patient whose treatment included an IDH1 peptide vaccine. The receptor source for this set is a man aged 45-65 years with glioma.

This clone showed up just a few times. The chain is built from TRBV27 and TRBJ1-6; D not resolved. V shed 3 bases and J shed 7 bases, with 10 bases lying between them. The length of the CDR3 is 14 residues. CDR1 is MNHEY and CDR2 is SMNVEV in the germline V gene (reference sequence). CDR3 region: CASSFTGINSPLHF. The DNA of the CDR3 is TGTGCCAGCAGTTTCACGGGGATAAATTCACCCCTCCACTTT.

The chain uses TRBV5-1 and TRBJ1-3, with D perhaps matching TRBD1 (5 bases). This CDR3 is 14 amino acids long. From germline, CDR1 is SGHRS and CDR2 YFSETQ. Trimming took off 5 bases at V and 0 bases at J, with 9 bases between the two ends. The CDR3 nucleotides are TGCGCCAGCAGTCAGGGAAACTCTGGAAACACCATATATTTT. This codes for CASSQGNSGNTIYF.

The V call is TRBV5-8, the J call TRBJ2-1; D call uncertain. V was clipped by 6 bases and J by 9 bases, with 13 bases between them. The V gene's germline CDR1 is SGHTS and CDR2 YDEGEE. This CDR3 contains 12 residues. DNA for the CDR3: TGTGCCAGCATCCGACGCGTTGGTGAGCAGTTCTTC. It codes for CASIRRVGEQFF.

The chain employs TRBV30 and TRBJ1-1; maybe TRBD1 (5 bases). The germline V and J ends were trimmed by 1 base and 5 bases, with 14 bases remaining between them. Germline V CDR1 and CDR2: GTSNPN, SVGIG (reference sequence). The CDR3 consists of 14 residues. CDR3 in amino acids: CAWSGSAGGTEAFF. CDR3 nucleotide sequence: TGTGCCTGGAGTGGGTCCGCTGGGGGTACTGAAGCTTTCTTT.

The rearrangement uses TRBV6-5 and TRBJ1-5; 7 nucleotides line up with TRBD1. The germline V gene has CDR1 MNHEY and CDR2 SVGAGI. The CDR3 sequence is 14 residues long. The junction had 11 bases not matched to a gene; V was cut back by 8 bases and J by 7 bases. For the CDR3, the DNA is TGTGCCAGCGGATCCGACAGGGTTGACCAGCCCCAGCATTTT. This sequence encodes CASGSDRVDQPQHF.

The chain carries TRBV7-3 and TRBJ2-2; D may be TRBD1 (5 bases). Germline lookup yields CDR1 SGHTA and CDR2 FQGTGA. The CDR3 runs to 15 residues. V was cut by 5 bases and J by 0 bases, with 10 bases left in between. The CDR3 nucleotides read TGTGCCAGCAGCCCCGACAGAACGAACACCGGGGAGCTGTTTTTT. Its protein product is CASSPDRTNTGELFF.

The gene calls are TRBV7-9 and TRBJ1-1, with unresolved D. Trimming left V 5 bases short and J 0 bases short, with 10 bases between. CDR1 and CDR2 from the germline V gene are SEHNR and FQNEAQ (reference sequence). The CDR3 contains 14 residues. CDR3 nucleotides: TGTGCCAGCAGCGTGTCAGGCATGAACACTGAAGCTTTCTTT. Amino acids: CASSVSGMNTEAFF.

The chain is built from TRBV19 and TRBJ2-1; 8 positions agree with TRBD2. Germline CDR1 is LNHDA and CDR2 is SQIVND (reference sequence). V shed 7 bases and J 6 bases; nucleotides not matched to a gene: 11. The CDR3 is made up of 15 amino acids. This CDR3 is CASKPPGGQVNEQFF. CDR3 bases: TGTGCCAGTAAACCTCCGGGGGGGCAAGTCAATGAGCAGTTCTTC.

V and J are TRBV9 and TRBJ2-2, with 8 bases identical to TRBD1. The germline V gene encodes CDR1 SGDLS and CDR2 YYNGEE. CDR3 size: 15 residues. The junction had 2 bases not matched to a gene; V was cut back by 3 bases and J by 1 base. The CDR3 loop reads CASSAGTGNTGELFF. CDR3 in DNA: TGTGCCAGCAGCGCCGGGACAGGGAACACCGGGGAGCTGTTTTTT.

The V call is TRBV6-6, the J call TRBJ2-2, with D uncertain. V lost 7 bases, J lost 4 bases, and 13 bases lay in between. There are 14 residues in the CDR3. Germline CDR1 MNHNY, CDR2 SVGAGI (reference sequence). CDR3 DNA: TGTGCCAGCACCACGCTAGGTTCCACCGGGGAGCTGTTTTTT. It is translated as CASTTLGSTGELFF.

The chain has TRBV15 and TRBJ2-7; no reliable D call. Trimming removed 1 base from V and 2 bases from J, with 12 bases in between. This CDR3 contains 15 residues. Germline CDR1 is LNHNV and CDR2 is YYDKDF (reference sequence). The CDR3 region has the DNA TGTGCCACCAGCAGAGTGGTACTGGGTCCCTACGAGCAGTACTTC. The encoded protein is CATSRVVLGPYEQYF.

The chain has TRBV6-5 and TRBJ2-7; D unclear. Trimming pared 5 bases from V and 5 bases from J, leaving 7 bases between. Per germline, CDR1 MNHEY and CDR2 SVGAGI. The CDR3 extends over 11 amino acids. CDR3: CASSNLDEQYF. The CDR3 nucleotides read TGTGCCAGCAGTAACTTAGACGAGCAGTACTTC.

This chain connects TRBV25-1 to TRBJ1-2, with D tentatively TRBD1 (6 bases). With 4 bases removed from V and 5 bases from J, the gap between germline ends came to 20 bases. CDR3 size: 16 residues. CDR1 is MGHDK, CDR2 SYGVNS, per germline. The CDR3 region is CASSAGYREGGYGYTF. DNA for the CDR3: TGTGCCAGCAGTGCCGGGTACAGGGAAGGTGGATATGGCTACACCTTC.

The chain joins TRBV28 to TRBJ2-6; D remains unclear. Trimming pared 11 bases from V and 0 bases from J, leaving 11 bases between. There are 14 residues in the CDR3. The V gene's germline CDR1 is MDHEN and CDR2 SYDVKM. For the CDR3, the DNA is TGTGCCTTAGGTCGTAACTCTGGGGCCAACGTCCTGACTTTC. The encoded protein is CALGRNSGANVLTF.

The CDR3 region has the DNA TGTGCCAGCAGTTTATTGATGGGGGAGTGGTTCGATAATTCACCCCTCCACTTT. It yields the protein CASSLLMGEWFDNSPLHF. The chain couples TRBV27 to TRBJ1-6; D might be TRBD1 (5 bases). The V end lost 1 base, the J end lost 5 bases, and 18 bases lay between the germline ends. CDR3 size: 18 residues. The germline CDR1 and CDR2 sequences are MNHEY and SMNVEV (reference sequence).

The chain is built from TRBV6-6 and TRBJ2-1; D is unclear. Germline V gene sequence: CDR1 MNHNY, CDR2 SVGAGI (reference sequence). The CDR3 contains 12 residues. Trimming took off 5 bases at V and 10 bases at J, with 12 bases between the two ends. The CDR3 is CASSPLGPEQFF. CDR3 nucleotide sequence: TGTGCCAGCAGTCCCTTAGGGCCCGAGCAGTTCTTC.

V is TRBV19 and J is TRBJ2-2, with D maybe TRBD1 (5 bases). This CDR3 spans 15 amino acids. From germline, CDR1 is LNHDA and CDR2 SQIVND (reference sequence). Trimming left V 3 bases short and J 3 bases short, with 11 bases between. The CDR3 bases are TGTGCCAGTAGTATTGGACGACAGTACACCGGGGAGCTGTTTTTT. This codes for CASSIGRQYTGELFF. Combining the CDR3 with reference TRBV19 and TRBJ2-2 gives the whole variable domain DGGITQSPKYLFRKEGQNVTLSCEQNLNHDAMYWYRQDPGQGLRLIYYSQIVNDFQKGDIAEGYSVSREKKESFPLTVTSAQKNPTAFYLCASSIGRQYTGELFFGEGSRLTVL.

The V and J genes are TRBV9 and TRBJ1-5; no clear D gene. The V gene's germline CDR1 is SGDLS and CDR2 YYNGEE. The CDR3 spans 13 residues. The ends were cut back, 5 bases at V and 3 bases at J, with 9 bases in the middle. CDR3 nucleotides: TGTGCCAGCAGTACTGATTACAATCAGCCCCAGCATTTT. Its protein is CASSTDYNQPQHF.

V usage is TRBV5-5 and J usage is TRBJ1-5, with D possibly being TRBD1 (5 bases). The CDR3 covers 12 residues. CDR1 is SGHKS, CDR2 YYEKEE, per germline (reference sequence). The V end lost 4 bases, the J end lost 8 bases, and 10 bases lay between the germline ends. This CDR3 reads CASSGDGEPQHF. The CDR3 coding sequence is TGTGCCAGCAGCGGGGACGGGGAGCCCCAGCATTTT.

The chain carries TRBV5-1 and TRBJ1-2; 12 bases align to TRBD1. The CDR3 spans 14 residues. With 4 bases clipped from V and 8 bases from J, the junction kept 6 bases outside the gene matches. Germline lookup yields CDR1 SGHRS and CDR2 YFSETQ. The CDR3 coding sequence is TGCGCCAGCAGCCCGGGACAGGGGGCGCCGGGCTACACCTTC. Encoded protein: CASSPGQGAPGYTF.

CDR3 residues: CASSTRGRATAEAFF. The CDR3 DNA follows: TGTGCCAGCAGCACCCGGGGACGGGCGACGGCTGAAGCTTTCTTT. The V and J genes are TRBV14 and TRBJ1-1; a weak D match, TRBD1 (5 bases). The CDR3 is 15 residues long. Trimming removed 5 bases from V and 6 bases from J, with 19 bases in between. Germline loops: CDR1 SGHDN, CDR2 FVKESK. Complete variable domain (other parts from reference TRBV14 and TRBJ1-1): EAGVTQFPSHSVIEKGQTVTLRCDPISGHDNLYWYRRVMGKEIKFLLHFVKESKQDESGMPNNRFLAERTGGTYSTLKVQPAELEDSGVYFCASSTRGRATAEAFFGQGTRLTVV.

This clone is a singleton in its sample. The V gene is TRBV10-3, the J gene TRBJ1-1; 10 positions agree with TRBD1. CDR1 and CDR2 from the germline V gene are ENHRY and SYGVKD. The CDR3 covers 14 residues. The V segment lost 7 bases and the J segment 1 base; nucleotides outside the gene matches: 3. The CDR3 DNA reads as TGTGCCATCACCGGACAGGGGGGGAACACTGAAGCTTTCTTT. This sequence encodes CAITGQGGNTEAFF.

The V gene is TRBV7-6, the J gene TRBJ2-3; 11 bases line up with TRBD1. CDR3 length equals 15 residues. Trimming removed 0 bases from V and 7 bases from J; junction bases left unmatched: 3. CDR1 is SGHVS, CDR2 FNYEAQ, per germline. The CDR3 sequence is CASSLAGTGGNTQYF. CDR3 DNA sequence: TGTGCCAGCAGCTTAGCCGGGACAGGGGGAAATACGCAGTATTTT.

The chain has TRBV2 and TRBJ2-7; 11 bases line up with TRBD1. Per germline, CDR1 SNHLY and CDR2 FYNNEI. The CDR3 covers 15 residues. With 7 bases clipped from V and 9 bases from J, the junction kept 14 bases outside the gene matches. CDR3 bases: TGTGCCAGCAACCGAATGGGACAGGGGGTCCCGAGGCAGTACTTC. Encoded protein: CASNRMGQGVPRQYF.

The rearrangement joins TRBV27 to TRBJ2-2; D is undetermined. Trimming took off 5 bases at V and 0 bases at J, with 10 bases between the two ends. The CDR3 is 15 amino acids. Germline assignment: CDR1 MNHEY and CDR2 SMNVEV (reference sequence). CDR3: CASSQRASNTGELFF. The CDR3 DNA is TGTGCCAGCAGTCAGAGAGCCTCGAACACCGGGGAGCTGTTTTTT.

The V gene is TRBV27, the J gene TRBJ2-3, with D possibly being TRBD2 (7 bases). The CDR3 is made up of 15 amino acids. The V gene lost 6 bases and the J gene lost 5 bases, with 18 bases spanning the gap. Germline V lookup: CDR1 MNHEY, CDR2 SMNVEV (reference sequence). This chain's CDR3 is CASRGPSGGEDTQYF. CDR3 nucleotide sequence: TGTGCCAGCAGGGGACCCTCGGGGGGCGAAGATACGCAGTATTTT.

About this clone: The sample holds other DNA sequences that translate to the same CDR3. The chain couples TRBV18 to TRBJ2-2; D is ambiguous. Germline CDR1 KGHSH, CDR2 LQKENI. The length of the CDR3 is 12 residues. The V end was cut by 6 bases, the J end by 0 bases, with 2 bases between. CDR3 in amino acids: CASSPNTGELFF. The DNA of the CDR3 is TGTGCCAGCTCGCCGAACACCGGGGAGCTGTTTTTT. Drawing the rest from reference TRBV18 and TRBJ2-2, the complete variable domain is NAGVMQNPRHLVRRRGQEARLRCSPMKGHSHVYWYRQLPEEGLKFMVYLQKENIIDESGMPKERFSAEFPKEGPSILRIQQVVRGDSAAYFCASSPNTGELFFGEGSRLTVL.

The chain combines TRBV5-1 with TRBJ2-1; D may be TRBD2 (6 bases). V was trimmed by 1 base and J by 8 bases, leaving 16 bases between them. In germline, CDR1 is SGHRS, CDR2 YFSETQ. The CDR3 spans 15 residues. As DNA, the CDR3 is TGCGCCAGCAGCTTGTTGGGACTTGAAACCGATGAGCAGTTCTTC. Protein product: CASSLLGLETDEQFF.

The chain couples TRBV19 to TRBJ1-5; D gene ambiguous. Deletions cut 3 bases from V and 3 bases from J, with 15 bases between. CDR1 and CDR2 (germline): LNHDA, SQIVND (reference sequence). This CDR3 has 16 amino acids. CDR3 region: CASSMGRTGSNQPQHF. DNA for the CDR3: TGTGCCAGTAGTATGGGAAGGACGGGGTCCAATCAGCCCCAGCATTTT.

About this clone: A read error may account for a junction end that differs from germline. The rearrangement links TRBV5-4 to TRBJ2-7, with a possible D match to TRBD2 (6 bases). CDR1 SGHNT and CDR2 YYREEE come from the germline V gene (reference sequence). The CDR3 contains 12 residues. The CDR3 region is CASSRDSSEQYF. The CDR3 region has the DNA TGTGCCAGCAGCCGGGACTCCTCCGAGCAGTACTTC.